Below are 13 T cell receptor beta chains sequenced from a single sample in a study of T cell responses to AZD1222 COVID-19 vaccine. The protocol was immunoSEQ multiplex PCR, while the TCRdb copy is restricted to in-frame clones and leaves out a portion. The sample lists under 150,000 clones; approximately 82% were seen once. The material sequenced was peripheral blood, taken 28 days after the second AZD1222 dose. The receptors stem from an adult who received the AZD1222 COVID-19 vaccine.

The chain uses TRBV9 and TRBJ2-7; 7 positions agree with TRBD2. The CDR3 runs 16 residues. Trimming at V came to 0 bases and at J to 2 bases, leaving 8 bases not matched to a gene. Germline values: CDR1 SGDLS, CDR2 YYNGEE. The CDR3 coding sequence is TGTGCCAGCAGCGTAGGCTCCCTAGCGGCAACCTACGAGCAGTACTTC. It encodes CASSVGSLAATYEQYF.

This chain uses TRBV5-6 with TRBJ2-7, with a weak D call TRBD2 (6 bases). The CDR3 runs 11 residues. Per germline, CDR1 SGHDT and CDR2 YYEEEE. Trimming took 6 bases from V and 6 from J, leaving 10 bases between them. The CDR3 nucleotides read TGTGCCAGCACCCTGCGGGGCGAGCAGTACTTC. Its translation: CASTLRGEQYF.

The V call is TRBV16, the J call TRBJ2-7; D unclear. Germline loops: CDR1 KGHSY, CDR2 FQNENV. V was trimmed by 1 base and J by 2 bases, leaving 15 bases between them. This CDR3 is 16 amino acids long. This chain's CDR3 is CASSQLGIPYTYEQYF. CDR3 nucleotide sequence: TGTGCCAGCAGCCAATTAGGTATACCGTATACCTACGAGCAGTACTTC.

Only one count was recorded for this clone. The genes are TRBV6-1 and TRBJ1-5; unclear D gene. With 8 bases removed from V and 0 bases from J, the gap between germline ends came to 11 bases. From germline, CDR1 is MNHNS and CDR2 SASEGT. The CDR3 has 14 residues. CDR3 nucleotides: TGTGCCAGCCTGGGAGGGATTAGCAATCAGCCCCAGCATTTT. Translation: CASLGGISNQPQHF.

V and J are TRBV9 and TRBJ1-2; a weak D match, TRBD1 (5 bases). V was trimmed by 0 bases and J by 7 bases, leaving 10 bases between them. Looked up from germline, CDR1 is SGDLS and CDR2 is YYNGEE. CDR3 length: 13 residues. Here the CDR3 DNA reads TGTGCCAGCAGCGTAGCCAGCAGGGCTGGCTACACCTTC. This sequence encodes CASSVASRAGYTF.

The chain carries TRBV18 and TRBJ2-7; tentative D call: TRBD2 (6 bases). V shed 5 bases and J shed 7 bases, with 27 bases lying between them. CDR1 is KGHSH and CDR2 is LQKENI in the germline V gene. CDR3 length: 17 amino acids. CDR3 sequence reads: CASSSAVLRDLGGEQYF. Here the CDR3 DNA reads TGTGCCAGCTCATCCGCTGTACTCCGGGACTTGGGGGGTGAGCAGTACTTC.

The gene calls are TRBV6-2 or TRBV6-3 and TRBJ2-5; a weak D match, TRBD2 (5 bases). CDR1 is MNHEY and CDR2 is SVGEGT in the germline V gene. The CDR3 is 16 amino acids. V was trimmed by 6 bases and J by 3 bases, leaving 20 bases between them. The DNA of the CDR3 is TGTGCCAGCAGCAATTGGAGGAAAGACTTTAAAGAGACCCAGTACTTC. Translation: CASSNWRKDFKETQYF.

This rearrangement joins TRBV10-3 to TRBJ1-2; TRBD1 might be the D (6 bases). The CDR3 has 17 residues. Trimming pared 3 bases from V and 1 base from J, leaving 18 bases between. CDR1 is ENHRY and CDR2 is SYGVKD in the germline V gene. This chain's CDR3 is CAISEALLGQINYGYTF. In nucleotides, the CDR3 is TGTGCCATCAGTGAAGCCCTCCTTGGACAGATTAACTATGGCTACACCTTC.

The rearrangement joins TRBV6-4 to TRBJ2-1; 10 bases match TRBD2. CDR3 length: 15 amino acids. Germline V gene lookup returns CDR1 MRHNA and CDR2 SNTAGT. The trim removed 5 bases at V and 6 bases at J, leaving 7 bases unmatched. In DNA, the CDR3 is TGTGCCAGCAGTCGGAGCGGGGGGGCCTTCAATGAGCAGTTCTTC. Amino acid sequence: CASSRSGGAFNEQFF.

V and J are TRBV12-3 or TRBV12-4 and TRBJ1-1; D is undetermined. The V and J ends lost 6 bases and 1 base respectively, with 3 bases between them. The CDR3 has 11 amino acids. The CDR3 DNA reads TGTGCCAGCAGAACGAACACTGAAGCTTTCTTT. It codes for CASRTNTEAFF.

This chain joins TRBV4-3 and TRBJ1-5; unclear D gene. Deletions cut 1 base from V and 5 bases from J, with 6 bases between. CDR1 is LGHNA, CDR2 YSLEER, per germline. The CDR3 spans 13 residues. This chain's CDR3 is CASSQGWDQPQHF. DNA for the CDR3: TGCGCCAGCAGCCAAGGCTGGGATCAGCCCCAGCATTTT.

The CDR3 here is CASSPDRTTGTYEQYF. The DNA for the CDR3 is TGTGCCAGCAGCCCGGACCGGACAACGGGAACTTACGAGCAGTACTTC. This chain uses TRBV7-2 with TRBJ2-7; D tentatively fits TRBD1 or TRBD2 (5 bases each). Trimming cost V 5 bases and J 4 bases, with 21 bases left between them. CDR3 length equals 16 residues. Germline values: CDR1 SGHTA, CDR2 FQGNSA.

The chain's CDR3 is CASKYRGANTEAFF. In DNA form, the CDR3 reads TGTGCCAGTAAATACAGGGGAGCGAACACTGAAGCTTTCTTT. The chain is built from TRBV19 and TRBJ1-1; 7 positions match TRBD1. With V trimmed by 7 bases and J by 1 base, 6 bases remained unmatched. Germline V gives CDR1 LNHDA, CDR2 SQIVND (reference sequence). There are 14 residues in the CDR3. The full variable domain, its missing parts supplied by reference TRBV19 and TRBJ1-1, is DGGITQSPKYLFRKEGQNVTLSCEQNLNHDAMYWYRQDPGQGLRLIYYSQIVNDFQKGDIAEGYSVSREKKESFPLTVTSAQKNPTAFYLCASKYRGANTEAFFGQGTRLTVV.